This T cell receptor beta chain derives from a study of T cell repertoires in cytomegalovirus infection. Across the whole study: Recently identified HLA-C-restricted CMV epitopes and well-studied HLA-B-restricted CMV epitopes were used by the study. Indications came from public TCR beta signatures; they pointed to CMV infection and to a matching HLA type.

V was shortened by 0 bases and J by 5 bases, with 10 bases between the two germline ends. From germline, CDR1 is SGHTA and CDR2 FQGNSA. The CDR3 is 14 residues long. Study-wide findings and caveats: The cumulative frequency of public TCR beta families identified carriers of CMV plus the relevant HLA.

One entry per CDR3 protein, called by TCRdb with MiXCR from the reads. Seen here are about 830,000 distinct CDR3 sequences, 30% to 35% observed once, and the top ten hold around an eighth. As to this clonotype: Antigen unknown.

The chain combines TRBV7-2 with TRBJ1-2; D is undetermined. The specimen was cultured CD8+ T cells from PBMCs, collected from culture after CMV antigen stimulation. This clonotype was sampled from a human donor in good health (CMV status not recorded). Some clones in this sample may be carry-over from other donors' samples. In DNA, the CDR3 is TGTGCCAGCAGCTTAGCTAGGGTTGATTATGGCTACACCTTC. This translates into CASSLARVDYGYTF.